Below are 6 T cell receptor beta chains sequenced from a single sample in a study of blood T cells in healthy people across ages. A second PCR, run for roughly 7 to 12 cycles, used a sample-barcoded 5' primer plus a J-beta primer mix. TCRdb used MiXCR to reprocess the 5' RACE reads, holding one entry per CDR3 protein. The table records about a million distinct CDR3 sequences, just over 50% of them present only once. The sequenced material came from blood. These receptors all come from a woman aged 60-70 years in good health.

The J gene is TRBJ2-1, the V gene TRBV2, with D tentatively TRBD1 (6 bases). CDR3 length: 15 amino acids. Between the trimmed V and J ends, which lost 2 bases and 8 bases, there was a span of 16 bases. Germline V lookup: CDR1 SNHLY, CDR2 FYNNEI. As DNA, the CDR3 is TGTGCCAGCAGTGAATGGACAAGGGGGACCGATGAGCAGTTCTTC. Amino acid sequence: CASSEWTRGTDEQFF.

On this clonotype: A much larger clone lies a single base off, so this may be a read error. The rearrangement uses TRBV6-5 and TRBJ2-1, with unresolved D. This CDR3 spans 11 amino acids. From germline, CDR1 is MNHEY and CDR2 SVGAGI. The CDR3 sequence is CASSGYIEQFF. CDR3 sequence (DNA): TGTGCCAGCAGTGGCTACATTGAGCAGTTCTTC.

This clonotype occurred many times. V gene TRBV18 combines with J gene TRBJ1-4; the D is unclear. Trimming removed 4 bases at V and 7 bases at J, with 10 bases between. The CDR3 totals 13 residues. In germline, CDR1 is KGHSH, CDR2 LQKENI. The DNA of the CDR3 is TGTGCCAGCTCACTGGGAATTCGTGAAAAACTGTTTTTT. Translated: CASSLGIREKLFF.

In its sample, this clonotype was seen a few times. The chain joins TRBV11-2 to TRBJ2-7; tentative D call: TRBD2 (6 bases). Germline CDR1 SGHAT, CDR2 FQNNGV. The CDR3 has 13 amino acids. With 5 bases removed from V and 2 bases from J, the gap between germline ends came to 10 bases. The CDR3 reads CASSGGTPYEQYF. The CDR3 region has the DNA TGTGCCAGCAGCGGCGGGACTCCCTACGAGCAGTACTTC. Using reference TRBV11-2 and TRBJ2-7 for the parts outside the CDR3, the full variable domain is EAGVAQSPRYKIIEKRQSVAFWCNPISGHATLYWYQQILGQGPKLLIQFQNNGVVDDSQLPKDRFSAERLKGVDSTLKIQPAKLEDSAVYLCASSGGTPYEQYFGPGTRLTVT.

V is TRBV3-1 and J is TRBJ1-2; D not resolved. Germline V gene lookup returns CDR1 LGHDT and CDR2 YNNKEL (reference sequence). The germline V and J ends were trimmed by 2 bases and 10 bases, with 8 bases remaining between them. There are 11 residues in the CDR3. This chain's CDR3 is CASSQRDNYTF. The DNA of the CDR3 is TGTGCCAGCAGCCAAAGGGATAACTACACCTTC.

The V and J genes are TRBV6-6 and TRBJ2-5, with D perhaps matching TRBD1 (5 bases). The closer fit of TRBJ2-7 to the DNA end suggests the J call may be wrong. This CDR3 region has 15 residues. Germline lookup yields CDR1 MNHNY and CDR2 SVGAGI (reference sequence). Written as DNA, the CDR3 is TGTGCCAGCAGTTACTCAGGGGCCGGCAGCTACGAGCAGTACTTC. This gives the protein CASSYSGAGSYEQYF.